This T cell receptor beta chain stems from a study of cytomegalovirus exposure and HLA in healthy donors. Study-wide context: Later analysis reported that the 120 or so validation repertoires shared the platform of the roughly 680 first-cohort repertoires. Study conclusions and caveats: In the roughly 120 validation repertoires, a later analysis found that first-cohort TCR clusters tended to co-occur. Cytomegalovirus association was listed for under 200 TCR beta chains.

Germline lookup yields CDR1 SGHNT and CDR2 YYREEE (reference sequence). J was trimmed by 4 bases and V by 0 bases; bases with no gene match: 2. The CDR3 length is 15 residues. Assay: immunoSEQ multiplex PCR; the TCRdb copy retains only in-frame clones and omits some. The sample has about 310,000 clones; over 75% are singletons. Separate from the roughly 630-subject first cohort was the approximately 120-subject validation cohort, to which the donors belonged. Points on this clone: The antigen remains undetermined.

Sequenced input: PBMCs. The sequence derives from a man aged 25 to 40 in good health and CMV-seronegative. The chain is built from TRBV5-4 and TRBJ2-1; TRBD2 matches at 9 bases. The DNA for the CDR3 is TGTGCCAGCAGCTTGGATAGCGGGAGTTACAATGAGCAGTTCTTC. It translates to CASSLDSGSYNEQFF.